This TCR beta chain is drawn from a study of T cells in narcolepsy. Study context: Enrolled donors included narcolepsy type 1 or type 2 patients and healthy controls. Findings of the study overall: Autoreactive clonotypes reportedly recurred in blood of same and different patients, not controls. Autoreactive HCRT-specific and TRIB2-specific clonotypes were marked in same-patient CSF-versus-blood CD4+ comparisons.

This clone showed up just a few times. Its antigen is still unknown. The CDR3 is 11 amino acids. Germline V gene sequence: CDR1 SNHLY, CDR2 FYNNEI. With 6 bases removed from V and 6 bases from J, the gap between germline ends came to 9 bases. Here immunoSEQ multiplex PCR was the method, and the copy in TCRdb shows in-frame clones only, minus some. The table shows tens of thousands of clones, with around 82% occurring only once. The TCR comes from a human donor with narcolepsy. The chain uses TRBV2 and TRBJ2-7, with D unresolved. The specimen was CD45RA- memory CD4+ T cells from PBMCs. CDR3 residues: CASRLSSEQYF. CDR3 nucleotides: TGTGCCAGCAGGCTTTCTAGCGAGCAGTACTTC.